A selection of T cell receptor beta chains follows, all from one sample in a study of identical twins. TCRdb analysed the 5' RACE reads with MiXCR anew, one entry per CDR3 protein. The table has approximately 470,000 distinct CDR3 sequences, around 14% seen once. This sample was also put to use in a study of yellow fever vaccine responses in identical twins.

The specimen was CD4+ T cells sorted from blood. The receptors here all came from a woman aged 18-29 years in good health. CDR3s include the opening cysteine and the closing phenylalanine or tryptophan. Each record gives: CDR3 protein, CDR3 DNA, clone size, V gene, D gene, CDR3 length, J gene. D genes are given only for firm matches. Where a row states a size, it is once, few, many or the class of an expanded clone; other rows omit it.

CDR3: CASTPGLAGGQDTQYF
DNA: TGTGCCAGCACCCCGGGACTAGCGGGAGGGCAAGATACGCAGTATTTT
size: .
V: TRBV12-3/TRBV12-4
D: TRBD2
length: 16
J: TRBJ2-3

CDR3: CASSPITLGANEQFF
DNA: TGTGCCAGCAGTCCAATAACCTTAGGAGCCAATGAGCAGTTCTTC
size: .
V: TRBV6-1
D: .
length: 15
J: TRBJ2-1

CDR3: CASSLALKSGSSTDTQYF
DNA: TGCGCCAGCAGCTTGGCCCTCAAGAGCGGGAGTAGCACAGATACGCAGTATTTT
size: few
V: TRBV5-1
D: TRBD2
length: 18
J: TRBJ2-3

CDR3: CASSYYRDEQFF
DNA: TGTGCCAGCAGTTATTATCGCGATGAGCAGTTCTTC
size: few
V: TRBV6-2/TRBV6-3
D: .
length: 12
J: TRBJ2-1

CDR3: CASSLSGGDKETQYF
DNA: TGTGCCAGCAGCCTTAGCGGGGGGGATAAAGAGACCCAGTACTTC
size: .
V: TRBV11-2
D: TRBD2
length: 15
J: TRBJ2-5

CDR3: CAISESPGKYERFF
DNA: TGTGCCATCAGTGAGTCGCCAGGGAAGTATGAGCGGTTCTTC
size: .
V: TRBV10-3
D: .
length: 14
J: TRBJ2-1

CDR3: CASSATRDYSYNEQFF
DNA: TGCGCCAGCAGCGCGACCCGGGACTACTCCTACAATGAGCAGTTCTTC
size: once
V: TRBV5-1
D: TRBD2
length: 16
J: TRBJ2-1

CDR3: CASSESEGPSEQYF
DNA: TGTGCCAGCAGCGAGAGCGAGGGGCCTTCCGAGCAGTACTTC
size: .
V: TRBV7-2
D: .
length: 14
J: TRBJ2-7

CDR3: CASSYTALSYEQYF
DNA: TGTGCCAGCAGTTACACAGCCCTTTCCTACGAGCAGTACTTC
size: few
V: TRBV6-5
D: .
length: 14
J: TRBJ2-7

CDR3: CASSERAGGGKYNEQFF
DNA: TGCGCCAGCAGTGAGAGGGCTGGGGGAGGAAAATACAATGAGCAGTTCTTC
size: .
V: TRBV10-2
D: .
length: 17
J: TRBJ2-1

CDR3: CASSGRLTDTQYF
DNA: TGTGCCAGCTCGGGCCGTCTCACAGATACGCAGTATTTT
size: few
V: TRBV12-3/TRBV12-4
D: .
length: 13
J: TRBJ2-3

CDR3: CASSWGQGVYGYTF
DNA: TGTGCCAGCAGTTGGGGACAGGGGGTCTATGGCTACACCTTC
size: .
V: TRBV12-3/TRBV12-4
D: TRBD1
length: 14
J: TRBJ1-2

CDR3: CASSLFPRSSYNEQFF
DNA: TGCGCCAGCAGCTTGTTTCCGAGAAGCTCCTACAATGAGCAGTTCTTC
size: few
V: TRBV5-1
D: .
length: 16
J: TRBJ2-1

CDR3: CASSQETGTGGSIGANVLTF
DNA: TGCGCCAGCAGCCAAGAGACTGGGACAGGGGGCAGTATTGGGGCCAACGTCCTGACTTTC
size: few
V: TRBV4-3
D: TRBD1
length: 20
J: TRBJ2-6

CDR3: CASSYLGTFSETQYF
DNA: TGTGCCAGCAGTTACTTAGGGACATTTTCGGAGACCCAGTACTTC
size: few
V: TRBV6-5
D: .
length: 15
J: TRBJ2-5

CDR3: CASSYSFGDTGELFF
DNA: TGTGCCAGCAGTTACTCTTTCGGGGACACCGGGGAGCTGTTTTTT
size: few
V: TRBV6-5
D: .
length: 15
J: TRBJ2-2

CDR3: CSVSGPLGVTDTQYF
DNA: TGCAGCGTGTCCGGGCCCCTGGGGGTCACAGATACGCAGTATTTT
size: .
V: TRBV29-1
D: .
length: 15
J: TRBJ2-3

CDR3: CASSLSNTYNEQFF
DNA: TGTGCCAGCAGCTTAAGCAATACCTACAATGAGCAGTTCTTC
size: few
V: TRBV7-2
D: .
length: 14
J: TRBJ2-1

CDR3: CARPLTRTGRVDEQYF
DNA: TGTGCCAGGCCTCTTACGCGGACTGGGCGGGTCGACGAGCAGTACTTC
size: .
V: TRBV6-9
D: .
length: 16
J: TRBJ2-7

CDR3: CASSLWGGTGQFF
DNA: TGTGCCAGCAGTTTATGGGGGGGCACCGGGCAGTTCTTC
size: .
V: TRBV28
D: .
length: 13
J: TRBJ2-1

CDR3: CASSLVGRWEETQYF
DNA: TGTGCCAGCAGTTTAGTAGGACGTTGGGAAGAGACCCAGTACTTC
size: .
V: TRBV28
D: .
length: 15
J: TRBJ2-5

CDR3: CASSGRDRGGNEQFF
DNA: TGTGCCAGCAGTGGCCGGGACAGGGGGGGCAATGAGCAGTTCTTC
size: many
V: TRBV25-1
D: TRBD1
length: 15
J: TRBJ2-1